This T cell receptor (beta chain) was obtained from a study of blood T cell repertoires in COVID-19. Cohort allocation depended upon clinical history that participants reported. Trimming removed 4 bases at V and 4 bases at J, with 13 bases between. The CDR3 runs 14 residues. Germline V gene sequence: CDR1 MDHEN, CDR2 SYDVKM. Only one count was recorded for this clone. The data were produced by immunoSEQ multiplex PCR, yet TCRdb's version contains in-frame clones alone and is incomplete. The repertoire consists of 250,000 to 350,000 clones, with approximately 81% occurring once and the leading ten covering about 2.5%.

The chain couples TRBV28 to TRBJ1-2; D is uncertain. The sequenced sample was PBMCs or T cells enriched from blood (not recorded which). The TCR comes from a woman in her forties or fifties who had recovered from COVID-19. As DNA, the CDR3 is TGTGCCAGCAGTTCCCCCGGTACCCCCTATGGCTACACCTTC. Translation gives CASSSPGTPYGYTF.